Below, 21 T cell receptor beta chains from the same sample are listed, as sequenced in a study of blood T cell repertoires in COVID-19. Measured with immunoSEQ multiplex PCR; TCRdb has only the in-frame clones, and not every one. Of some 52,000 clones in the sample, approximately 90% are singletons; the top ten hold around 13%. The specimen sequenced was peripheral blood. The receptors stem from a man aged 65 to 79 with acute or convalescent COVID-19.

This chain connects TRBV11-3 to TRBJ2-2, with 8 bases matching TRBD1. The length of the CDR3 is 13 residues. Germline CDR1 is SGHNT and CDR2 is YENEEA. The ends lost 4 bases at V and 6 bases at J; junction bases unmatched: 1. The CDR3 nucleotides are TGTGCCAGCAGCTCGACAGGGGCCGGGGAGCTGTTTTTT. This sequence encodes CASSSTGAGELFF.

V gene TRBV5-1 combines with J gene TRBJ2-3; D is undetermined. Germline CDR1 SGHRS, CDR2 YFSETQ. V gave up 0 bases and J gave up 0 bases, with 5 bases separating them. The CDR3 has 14 residues. CDR3 sequence: CASSLGDSTDTQYF. In nucleotides, the CDR3 is TGCGCCAGCAGCTTGGGCGATAGCACAGATACGCAGTATTTT.

This clone appeared a few times. The V call is TRBV7-3, the J call TRBJ1-3, with no clear D. V lost 5 bases to trimming and J lost 0 bases, with 14 bases between them. The CDR3 totals 16 residues. Germline V gene lookup returns CDR1 SGHTA and CDR2 FQGTGA. For the CDR3, the DNA is TGTGCCAGCAGCCCGAACAGCCTCAGCTCTGGAAACACCATATATTTT. Protein product: CASSPNSLSSGNTIYF.

This chain joins TRBV30 and TRBJ1-1; D remains ambiguous. CDR3 length equals 12 residues. CDR1 and CDR2 from the germline V gene are GTSNPN and SVGIG (reference sequence). Deletions cut 0 bases from V and 7 bases from J, with 9 bases between. The DNA of the CDR3 is TGTGCCTGGAGTGTACTACGGAATGAAGCTTTCTTT. Translated: CAWSVLRNEAFF.

This clone was counted between two and nine times. The chain uses TRBV7-2 and TRBJ1-5, with 8 nucleotides matching TRBD1. CDR3 length equals 15 residues. The germline V gene has CDR1 SGHTA and CDR2 FQGNSA. With V trimmed by 4 bases and J by 0 bases, 2 bases remained unmatched. The CDR3 here is CASSSTGDSNQPQHF. In DNA, the CDR3 is TGTGCCAGCAGCTCGACAGGGGATAGCAATCAGCCCCAGCATTTT.

This clone was counted between two and nine times. This chain links TRBV2 with TRBJ2-1; 15 positions match TRBD2. The trim removed 9 bases at V and 3 bases at J, leaving 6 bases unmatched. This CDR3 is 16 amino acids long. Germline CDR1 and CDR2: SNHLY and FYNNEI. CDR3 sequence (DNA): TGTGCCAGTATTGGGACTAGCGGGAGGAACTACAATGAGCAGTTCTTC. It codes for CASIGTSGRNYNEQFF.

A remark on this clone: Other DNA sequences in the same sample also yield this CDR3. CDR3 sequence reads: CASSFRANTGELFF. DNA of the CDR3: TGTGCCAGCAGCTTCCGGGCGAACACCGGGGAGCTGTTTTTT. The chain uses TRBV7-9 and TRBJ2-2; D remains unclear. Germline V gene data show CDR1 as SEHNR and CDR2 as FQNEAQ (reference sequence). This CDR3 is built from 14 residues. Trimming removed 3 bases from V and 0 bases from J, with 5 bases in between.

This clone has more than one count but fewer than ten. CDR3: CASSLGTAGQPQHF. CDR3 bases: TGTGCCAGCAGCCTCGGGACAGCCGGGCAGCCCCAGCATTTT. The chain has TRBV14 and TRBJ1-5; TRBD1 agrees at 7 bases. The germline gives CDR1 SGHDN, CDR2 FVKESK. The CDR3 covers 14 residues. After removal of 4 bases from V and 7 bases from J, the junction contained 7 bases not matched to a gene.

The V and J genes are TRBV2 and TRBJ2-1; 7 bases fit TRBD2. Germline lookup yields CDR1 SNHLY and CDR2 FYNNEI. The junction had 4 bases not matched to a gene; V was cut back by 6 bases and J by 2 bases. CDR3 length: 14 amino acids. CDR3 coding DNA: TGTGCCAGCAGGGCTAGCGGAGCCTACAATGAGCAGTTCTTC. Amino acids: CASRASGAYNEQFF.

The chain couples TRBV5-6 to TRBJ2-7; no definite D call. Trimming removed 4 bases from V and 4 bases from J, with 9 bases in between. The CDR3 extends over 12 amino acids. Germline V gives CDR1 SGHDT, CDR2 YYEEEE. The CDR3 region is CASSLREYEQYV. Here the CDR3 DNA reads TGTGCCAGCAGCCTTAGAGAGTACGAGCAGTACGTC.

The chain employs TRBV4-3 and TRBJ2-7; 12 nucleotides agree with TRBD2. The CDR3 is 16 residues long. Germline V gives CDR1 LGHNA, CDR2 YSLEER. J was trimmed by 5 bases and V by 0 bases; bases with no gene match: 5. CDR3 bases: TGCGCCAGCAGCCAAGATAGCGCTAGCGGGAGGGACGAGCAGTACTTC. This codes for CASSQDSASGRDEQYF.

This clone occurred once. The J gene is TRBJ2-1, the V gene TRBV4-2; 7 nucleotides match TRBD2. Germline CDR1 is LGHNA and CDR2 is YNFKEQ. V shed 1 base and J 3 bases; nucleotides not matched to a gene: 6. The CDR3 consists of 16 residues. This CDR3 reads CASSQAGGNLYNEQFF. As DNA, the CDR3 is TGTGCCAGCAGCCAAGCCGGGGGGAACCTCTACAATGAGCAGTTCTTC.

The chain joins TRBV5-1 to TRBJ2-1; 9 nucleotides align to TRBD2. The CDR3 is 19 residues long. The germline gives CDR1 SGHRS, CDR2 YFSETQ. The trim removed 0 bases at V and 4 bases at J, leaving 14 bases unmatched. CDR3 residues: CASSLARLAGLTIYNEQFF. CDR3 coding DNA: TGCGCCAGCAGCTTGGCCAGGCTAGCGGGGTTAACTATATACAATGAGCAGTTCTTC.

The chain recombines TRBV27 with TRBJ1-2; D is perhaps TRBD1 (6 bases). This CDR3 is 15 amino acids long. The V end lost 5 bases, the J end lost 2 bases, and 15 bases lay between the germline ends. Germline V gene lookup returns CDR1 MNHEY and CDR2 SMNVEV (reference sequence). CDR3: CASSPAVTGNYGYTF. The CDR3 nucleotides read TGTGCCAGCAGTCCAGCCGTAACAGGGAACTATGGCTACACCTTC.

CDR3 sequence: CASSPEGGATNEKLFF. CDR3 coding DNA: TGTGCCAGCAGCCCAGAGGGGGGGGCAACTAATGAAAAACTGTTTTTT. The chain employs TRBV9 and TRBJ1-4; possible D gene TRBD1, 6 bases. CDR3 length: 16 amino acids. The germline V gene has CDR1 SGDLS and CDR2 YYNGEE. V shed 4 bases and J shed 0 bases, with 13 bases lying between them.

Only one count was recorded for this clone. The chain employs TRBV11-3 and TRBJ1-3, with a possible D match to TRBD1 (6 bases). Per germline, CDR1 SGHNT and CDR2 YENEEA. The V end lost 5 bases, the J end lost 3 bases, and 14 bases lay between the germline ends. The CDR3 covers 15 residues. This chain's CDR3 is CASSPGSGDGNTIYF. In DNA form, the CDR3 reads TGTGCCAGCAGCCCTGGGTCAGGGGATGGAAACACCATATATTTT.

Of note for this clone: Different DNA sequences within this sample yield the same CDR3. The chain employs TRBV4-3 and TRBJ1-5, with TRBD1 identical over 7 bases. V lost 3 bases and J lost 4; bases outside the gene matches: 0. Germline loops: CDR1 LGHNA, CDR2 YSLEER. This CDR3 is 13 amino acids long. CDR3 sequence reads: CASSQDRNQPQHF. The CDR3 coding sequence is TGCGCCAGCAGCCAGGACAGGAATCAGCCCCAGCATTTT.

The chain uses TRBV5-1 and TRBJ2-3, with D perhaps matching TRBD1 (6 bases). From germline, CDR1 is SGHRS and CDR2 YFSETQ. The CDR3 has 15 amino acids. V was shortened by 0 bases and J by 5 bases, with 13 bases between the two germline ends. This CDR3 reads CASSLERQVGDTQYF. The CDR3 DNA is TGCGCCAGCAGCTTGGAGAGACAGGTCGGAGATACGCAGTATTTT.

CDR3: CATSDTRQGVNSPLHF. As DNA, the CDR3 is TGTGCCACCAGTGACACCCGACAGGGTGTAAATTCACCCCTCCACTTT. The rearrangement joins TRBV24-1 to TRBJ1-6, with 7 bases lining up with TRBD1. The V gene's germline CDR1 is KGHDR and CDR2 SFDVKD. Germline trimming cut 4 bases from V and 7 bases from J; bases unmatched to any gene: 9. CDR3 length equals 16 residues.

The chain has TRBV5-1 and TRBJ2-3, with a weak D call TRBD2 (6 bases). Trimming pared 4 bases from V and 0 bases from J, leaving 12 bases between. The CDR3 contains 15 residues. Germline loops: CDR1 SGHRS, CDR2 YFSETQ. In DNA form, the CDR3 reads TGCGCCAGCAGCACCGGGGGTATTAGCACAGATACGCAGTATTTT. Translated: CASSTGGISTDTQYF.

The chain has TRBV29-1 and TRBJ1-1; no firm D call. This CDR3 has 14 amino acids. CDR1 and CDR2 from the germline V gene are SQVTM and ANQGSEA. V lost 4 bases and J lost 4, with 16 bases in between. CDR3 nucleotides: TGCAGCGTTGGGGAACTCTGGAGGTTCACTGAAGCTTTCTTT. Its translation: CSVGELWRFTEAFF.